The T cell receptor (beta chain) described here comes from a study of blood T cell repertoires in COVID-19. In the study overall: Samples of COVID-19 (acute and convalescent) were obtained from the United States, Italy and Spain. T cells, B-cell-depleted T cells, or PBMCs supplied cDNA or gDNA.

This clone was counted a single time. Germline V CDR1 and CDR2: MDHEN, SYDVKM. This CDR3 has 14 amino acids. V dropped 2 bases and J dropped 4 bases, with 9 bases sitting between them. Per the authors' pipeline: Scientists estimated how many nucleated cells there were by amplifying reference gene primers. The data were produced by immunoSEQ multiplex PCR, yet TCRdb's version contains in-frame clones alone and is incomplete. The V and J calls and clone size are taken from that table; D and trimming were inferred from the DNA. The sample consists of over 35,000 clones, 90% of them appearing once. The sequence came from a man aged 70-80 years with active COVID-19. The V gene is TRBV28, the J gene TRBJ1-3; D is unresolved. Sequences were obtained from peripheral blood. The CDR3 reads CASSLVSTGNTIYF. In DNA, the CDR3 is TGTGCCAGCAGTTTAGTTTCAACAGGAAACACCATATATTTT. Full variable domain (missing parts from reference TRBV28 and TRBJ1-3): DVKVTQSSRYLVKRTGEKVFLECVQDMDHENMFWYRQDPGLGLRLIYFSYDVKMKEKGDIPEGYSVSREKKERFSLILESASTNQTSMYLCASSLVSTGNTIYFGEGSWLTVV.